This TCR beta chain was profiled in a study of blood T cell repertoires in COVID-19. Study context: The origin of the acute and convalescent COVID-19 samples was the United States, Italy and Spain.

Only in-frame clones appear in the TCRdb table, and some are missing; sequencing was by immunoSEQ multiplex PCR. The repertoire holds 40,000 to 60,000 clones, roughly two thirds seen once, with about 9% in the top ten. This clone was seen a single time. This sequence originates from a woman aged 70-85 years with acute or convalescent COVID-19. The sequencing sample was made of peripheral blood.

The CDR3: CASSSSPGGEQYF. CDR3 nucleotide sequence: TGTGCCAGCAGCTCCTCTCCCGGAGGAGAGCAGTACTTC. This sequence joins TRBV11-3 and TRBJ2-7; a weak D match, TRBD2 (5 bases). The CDR3 consists of 13 residues. Germline lookup yields CDR1 SGHNT and CDR2 YENEEA. Trimming left V 4 bases short and J 7 bases short, with 14 bases between.